One sample yielded the 2 T cell receptor beta chains listed below, sequenced in a study of shared clonotypes between healthy human individuals. The protocol was immunoSEQ multiplex PCR, while the TCRdb copy is restricted to in-frame clones and leaves out a portion. The sample includes more than 2 million clones, around 95% of them seen just once. Sequenced: naive CD4+ T cells sorted from blood. The subset was: CD45RA+ positively selected. These receptors were obtained from a man in his late teens or twenties in good health.

The chain has TRBV9 and TRBJ2-3; D might be TRBD2 (6 bases). The V and J ends lost 0 bases and 4 bases respectively, with 9 bases between them. The CDR3 consists of 14 residues. Per the germline V gene, CDR1 is SGDLS and CDR2 is YYNGEE. The CDR3 loop is CASSVESGADTQYF. As DNA, the CDR3 is TGTGCCAGCAGCGTAGAGTCGGGGGCAGATACGCAGTATTTT.

The rearrangement joins TRBV5-1 to TRBJ1-3, with 8 positions matching TRBD1. Germline V lookup: CDR1 SGHRS, CDR2 YFSETQ. Trimming at V came to 4 bases and at J to 6 bases, leaving 3 bases not matched to a gene. This CDR3 has 13 amino acids. DNA of the CDR3: TGCGCCAGCAGCCAGGGGGCTGAAAACACCATATATTTT. Residues: CASSQGAENTIYF. Based on the CDR3 plus reference TRBV5-1 and TRBJ1-3, the full variable domain is KAGVTQTPRYLIKTRGQQVTLSCSPISGHRSVSWYQQTPGQGLQFLFEYFSETQRNKGNFPGRFSGRQFSNSRSEMNVSTLELGDSALYLCASSQGAENTIYFGEGSWLTVV.